This passage covers 27 T cell receptor beta chains from one sample sequenced in a study of shared clonotypes between healthy human individuals. Sequencing was performed with immunoSEQ multiplex PCR; in TCRdb, only in-frame clones are kept and a portion is missing. Among roughly 2.5 million clones listed, about 92% were seen once. The sequenced sample was naive CD4+ T cells sorted from blood. Subset reported: CD45RA+ positively selected. The receptors were sampled from a man between 18 and 35 years old in good health.

The chain joins TRBV5-4 to TRBJ2-7; tentatively, D is TRBD1 (6 bases). This CDR3 contains 16 residues. The ends were cut back, 5 bases at V and 1 base at J, with 19 bases in the middle. The germline V gene encodes CDR1 SGHNT and CDR2 YYREEE (reference sequence). The CDR3 bases are TGTGCCAGCAGGACAGGCGGTAGCGAAGGATCCTACGAGCAGTACTTC. Its translation is CASRTGGSEGSYEQYF.

This chain joins TRBV7-2 and TRBJ1-1; weak D call: TRBD1 (5 bases). The CDR3 consists of 16 residues. V lost 7 bases, J lost 1 base, and 19 bases lay in between. Germline V gene lookup returns CDR1 SGHTA and CDR2 FQGNSA. This chain's CDR3 is CASNLFRDGKNTEAFF. The CDR3 DNA reads as TGTGCCAGCAACCTATTCCGGGACGGAAAGAACACTGAAGCTTTCTTT.

A few counts support this clone. CDR3: CAWIYLRAEAFF. DNA of the CDR3: TGTGCCTGGATTTATCTACGAGCTGAAGCTTTCTTT. The V and J genes are TRBV30 and TRBJ1-1; D gene ambiguous. Germline V gives CDR1 GTSNPN, CDR2 SVGIG (reference sequence). This CDR3 is built from 12 residues. With 4 bases removed from V and 6 bases from J, the gap between germline ends came to 12 bases.

The V call is TRBV11-2, the J call TRBJ1-1, with 8 bases aligning to TRBD1. The germline CDR1 and CDR2 sequences are SGHAT and FQNNGV. V trimming: 4 bases; J trimming: 4 bases; junction bases outside the gene matches: 8. The CDR3 is 15 amino acids. The CDR3 is CASSSLNRGATEAFF. Written as DNA, the CDR3 is TGTGCCAGCAGCTCGTTGAACAGGGGGGCCACTGAAGCTTTCTTT.

The chain links TRBV9 to TRBJ2-7; 9 bases match TRBD2. CDR3 length: 15 amino acids. From germline, CDR1 is SGDLS and CDR2 YYNGEE. J was trimmed by 3 bases and V by 0 bases; bases with no gene match: 4. As DNA, the CDR3 is TGTGCCAGCAGCGTAGCAGAGCGGGGGGTCTACGAGCAGTACTTC. Protein sequence: CASSVAERGVYEQYF.

The J gene is TRBJ1-3, the V gene TRBV4-1; 12 bases match TRBD1. CDR3 length: 16 residues. CDR1 is MGHRA and CDR2 is YSYEKL in the germline V gene. After removal of 2 bases from V and 6 bases from J, the junction contained 5 bases not matched to a gene. In nucleotides, the CDR3 is TGCGCCAGCAGCCAACCGGGACAGGGGGCTGAAAACACCATATATTTT. It encodes CASSQPGQGAENTIYF.

Notes on this clone: Other nucleotide sequences in the sample specify the same CDR3. J is TRBJ1-5 and V is TRBV28; perhaps TRBD1 as D (6 bases). Germline V lookup: CDR1 MDHEN, CDR2 SYDVKM. The germline V and J ends were trimmed by 6 bases and 1 base, with 13 bases remaining between them. This CDR3 contains 15 residues. The CDR3 nucleotides read TGTGCCAGCAGCCCCGGGGGGCTGAGCAATCAGCCCCAGCATTTT. Its translation: CASSPGGLSNQPQHF. The full variable domain, its missing parts supplied by reference TRBV28 and TRBJ1-5, is DVKVTQSSRYLVKRTGEKVFLECVQDMDHENMFWYRQDPGLGLRLIYFSYDVKMKEKGDIPEGYSVSREKKERFSLILESASTNQTSMYLCASSPGGLSNQPQHFGDGTRLSIL.

J is TRBJ2-1 and V is TRBV30, with 9 nucleotides matching TRBD1. V lost 4 bases and J lost 5; bases outside the gene matches: 3. The CDR3 has 13 amino acids. Looked up from germline, CDR1 is GTSNPN and CDR2 is SVGIG (reference sequence). In nucleotides, the CDR3 is TGTGCCTGGATGGGGACAGGGCACAATGAGCAGTTCTTC. Translated: CAWMGTGHNEQFF.

CDR3 in DNA: TGTGCCAGCAGCCTCACGATCGCAAGCAATCAGCCCCAGCATTTT. Residues: CASSLTIASNQPQHF. The chain joins TRBV7-2 to TRBJ1-5; D remains unclear. CDR3 length: 15 residues. CDR1 and CDR2 from the germline V gene are SGHTA and FQGNSA. Trimming cost V 5 bases and J 1 base, with 12 bases left between them.

The chain links TRBV5-4 to TRBJ2-7, with D perhaps TRBD1 or TRBD2 (6 bases each). CDR3 size: 14 residues. Germline assignment: CDR1 SGHNT and CDR2 YYREEE (reference sequence). V was trimmed by 0 bases and J by 3 bases, leaving 10 bases between them. CDR3 amino acids: CASSLEGGRYEQYF. The CDR3 nucleotides are TGTGCCAGCAGCTTGGAGGGGGGCCGCTACGAGCAGTACTTC.

About this clone: Other DNA sequences in this specimen translate into the identical CDR3. The chain uses TRBV18 and TRBJ1-1; D gene ambiguous. The CDR3 has 13 amino acids. In germline, CDR1 is KGHSH, CDR2 LQKENI. V lost 3 bases, J lost 3 bases, and 8 bases lay in between. CDR3 amino acids: CASSPSGDTEAFF. For the CDR3, the DNA is TGTGCCAGCTCACCGAGTGGGGACACTGAAGCTTTCTTT.

This chain links TRBV4-1 with TRBJ1-5, with 7 bases identical to TRBD1. Unmatched junction bases numbered 5, after V lost 3 bases and J lost 6 bases. The CDR3 contains 14 residues. CDR1 is MGHRA, CDR2 YSYEKL, per germline. CDR3: CASSQVTGPQPQHF. The CDR3 bases are TGCGCCAGCAGCCAGGTGACAGGGCCTCAGCCCCAGCATTTT.

J is TRBJ2-7 and V is TRBV19; D might be TRBD2 (6 bases). This CDR3 has 15 amino acids. Deletions cut 5 bases from V and 5 bases from J, with 19 bases between. Germline CDR1 reads LNHDA; CDR2 reads SQIVND (reference sequence). CDR3 sequence reads: CASSLYGTAGDEQYF. CDR3 sequence (DNA): TGTGCCAGTAGTCTCTACGGGACTGCTGGCGACGAGCAGTACTTC.

This sequence joins TRBV19 and TRBJ2-3; 10 bases are a match to TRBD1. CDR3 length equals 19 residues. In germline, CDR1 is LNHDA, CDR2 SQIVND (reference sequence). V shed 1 base and J 8 bases; nucleotides not matched to a gene: 18. CDR3 nucleotide sequence: TGTGCCAGTAGTATAGCCTACGGGGCCGGGGACAGGGGTTCAGGTACGCAGTATTTT. This encodes CASSIAYGAGDRGSGTQYF.

The J gene is TRBJ1-2, the V gene TRBV4-1; TRBD1 matches at 9 bases. The CDR3 totals 16 residues. J was trimmed by 2 bases and V by 2 bases; bases with no gene match: 6. Germline lookup yields CDR1 MGHRA and CDR2 YSYEKL. As DNA, the CDR3 is TGCGCCAGCAGCCAAACAGGGGGACAGGGCAACTATGGCTACACCTTC. Its translation: CASSQTGGQGNYGYTF.

V gene TRBV5-1 combines with J gene TRBJ2-1; D is unclear. Germline V lookup: CDR1 SGHRS, CDR2 YFSETQ. Trimming pared 0 bases from V and 2 bases from J, leaving 12 bases between. The CDR3 totals 16 residues. CDR3 protein: CASSLVAHGTYNEQFF. The CDR3 DNA sequence: TGCGCCAGCAGCTTGGTGGCCCATGGAACCTACAATGAGCAGTTCTTC. Full variable domain (outside the CDR3, taken from reference TRBV5-1 and TRBJ2-1): KAGVTQTPRYLIKTRGQQVTLSCSPISGHRSVSWYQQTPGQGLQFLFEYFSETQRNKGNFPGRFSGRQFSNSRSEMNVSTLELGDSALYLCASSLVAHGTYNEQFFGPGTRLTVL.

This clone was picked up one time. The V and J genes are TRBV9 and TRBJ2-3; D unclear. The CDR3 is 14 amino acids. CDR1 SGDLS and CDR2 YYNGEE come from the germline V gene. Trimming removed 2 bases at V and 6 bases at J, with 13 bases between. The CDR3 sequence is CASSVSGRSDTQYF. Here the CDR3 DNA reads TGTGCCAGCAGCGTCTCTGGGCGCTCCGATACGCAGTATTTT.

This clone was recorded once. The CDR3 nucleotides are TGCGCCAGCAGTCCACAGGGGGCTGGTGGGGATACGCAGTATTTT. It codes for CASSPQGAGGDTQYF. The chain has TRBV5-1 and TRBJ2-3, with 9 positions matching TRBD1. The CDR3 runs to 15 residues. Germline assignment: CDR1 SGHRS and CDR2 YFSETQ. Trimming at V came to 5 bases and at J to 6 bases, leaving 10 bases not matched to a gene. Supplemented by reference TRBV5-1 and TRBJ2-3, the full variable domain reads KAGVTQTPRYLIKTRGQQVTLSCSPISGHRSVSWYQQTPGQGLQFLFEYFSETQRNKGNFPGRFSGRQFSNSRSEMNVSTLELGDSALYLCASSPQGAGGDTQYFGPGTRLTVL.

This chain links TRBV14 with TRBJ2-6; D perhaps matches TRBD1 (6 bases). Germline V lookup: CDR1 SGHDN, CDR2 FVKESK. The CDR3 is made up of 19 amino acids. V gave up 2 bases and J gave up 3 bases, with 20 bases separating them. CDR3 bases: TGTGCCAGCAGCCAAAGCACCGGGACATATCTTCGTGGGGCCAACGTCCTGACTTTC. Protein: CASSQSTGTYLRGANVLTF.

This chain uses TRBV5-1 with TRBJ1-1; 7 nucleotides agree with TRBD1. From germline, CDR1 is SGHRS and CDR2 YFSETQ. The CDR3 extends over 14 amino acids. The trim removed 6 bases at V and 4 bases at J, leaving 9 bases unmatched. CDR3 protein: CASMVNRGGTEAFF. DNA for the CDR3: TGCGCCAGCATGGTAAACAGGGGTGGCACTGAAGCTTTCTTT.

The chain couples TRBV5-4 to TRBJ2-1, with 8 bases identical to TRBD1. CDR3 length: 15 residues. V trimming: 3 bases; J trimming: 8 bases; junction bases outside the gene matches: 10. CDR1 SGHNT and CDR2 YYREEE come from the germline V gene (reference sequence). The CDR3 DNA follows: TGTGCCAGCAGCTCGCCCGGACAGGGAAAATATGAGCAGTTCTTC. It encodes CASSSPGQGKYEQFF.

V usage is TRBV14 and J usage is TRBJ1-2; 8 bases line up with TRBD1. The junction had 8 bases not matched to a gene; V was cut back by 4 bases and J by 4 bases. CDR3 length: 15 amino acids. The germline V gene has CDR1 SGHDN and CDR2 FVKESK. The DNA for the CDR3 is TGTGCCAGCAGCCGGAGCACAGGGGGAGGCTATGGCTACACCTTC. Protein product: CASSRSTGGGYGYTF.

V is TRBV5-1 and J is TRBJ2-5, with 7 bases identical to TRBD1. The germline V gene encodes CDR1 SGHRS and CDR2 YFSETQ. J gave up 3 bases and V 4 bases, and 9 bases lay outside the gene matches. The CDR3 is 15 residues long. The CDR3 here is CASSTHRGREETQYF. CDR3 nucleotides: TGCGCCAGCAGCACCCACAGGGGAAGAGAAGAGACCCAGTACTTC.

This chain uses TRBV6-1 with TRBJ2-5; D is uncertain. Germline V lookup: CDR1 MNHNS, CDR2 SASEGT. CDR3 length: 16 amino acids. Trimming shortened V by 0 bases and J by 5 bases, and 16 bases separated the two germline ends. This chain's CDR3 is CASSEAKVVDGETQYF. CDR3 DNA: TGTGCCAGCAGTGAAGCTAAGGTCGTCGATGGTGAGACCCAGTACTTC.

The V gene is TRBV7-9, the J gene TRBJ1-2; D unresolved. Germline loops: CDR1 SEHNR, CDR2 FQNEAQ (reference sequence). Trimming cost V 8 bases and J 4 bases, with 14 bases left between them. CDR3 length: 13 amino acids. The CDR3 region is CASQKEYVYGYTF. Here the CDR3 DNA reads TGTGCCAGCCAGAAGGAATACGTCTATGGCTACACCTTC.

The chain links TRBV5-1 to TRBJ2-3; 10 nucleotides align to TRBD2. The CDR3 runs 15 residues. The V gene's germline CDR1 is SGHRS and CDR2 YFSETQ. Losses at the gene ends were 4 bases for V and 3 bases for J; bases not matched to a gene: 5. The CDR3 region has the DNA TGCGCCAGCAGCGCTAGCGGGAGTGGAACAGATACGCAGTATTTT. Translated, it gives CASSASGSGTDTQYF.

CDR3 residues: CASRQDLGADGYTF. In DNA, the CDR3 is TGTGCCAGTAGGCAGGACTTAGGCGCTGATGGCTACACCTTC. The V and J genes are TRBV19 and TRBJ1-2; D remains unclear. There are 14 residues in the CDR3. V was cut by 6 bases and J by 6 bases, with 17 bases left in between. CDR1 is LNHDA, CDR2 SQIVND, per germline (reference sequence).